One sample yielded the 5 T cell receptor beta chains listed below, sequenced in a study of OX40 agonist ivuxolimab in advanced cancers. Some clones are missing from TCRdb's copy, which holds only in-frame ones; the method was immunoSEQ multiplex PCR. The repertoire holds more than 85,000 clones, with about nine tenths as singletons. The source material was CD4+ or CD8+ T cells sorted from blood, sampled in a trial of the OX40 agonist ivuxolimab. These receptors came from an adult with an advanced solid tumor such as melanoma, head and neck, liver or kidney cancer.

The rearrangement links TRBV11-1 to TRBJ2-3; D might be TRBD2 (6 bases). The germline V gene has CDR1 SGHAT and CDR2 FQDESV (reference sequence). This CDR3 is 15 amino acids long. V lost 2 bases, J lost 3 bases, and 12 bases lay in between. As DNA, the CDR3 is TGTGCCAGCAGCTTAAGGTCCAGCGGGACAGATACGCAGTATTTT. This encodes CASSLRSSGTDTQYF.

The chain carries TRBV7-2 and TRBJ1-3; weak D call: TRBD1 (5 bases). V was shortened by 5 bases and J by 0 bases, with 14 bases between the two germline ends. The CDR3 runs to 16 residues. CDR1 and CDR2 from the germline V gene are SGHTA and FQGNSA. The CDR3 bases are TGTGCCAGCAGCCAGTTAGGGACCGGCTCTGGAAACACCATATATTTT. The encoded protein is CASSQLGTGSGNTIYF.

V usage is TRBV10-1 and J usage is TRBJ2-3, with a possible D match to TRBD2 (6 bases). Germline CDR1 reads WNHNN; CDR2 reads SYGVQD (reference sequence). The CDR3 runs to 15 residues. V lost 5 bases and J 1 base, leaving 13 bases between the germline ends. CDR3 DNA sequence: TGCGCCAGCAGTCATAGCGGAAAGGGCACAGATACGCAGTATTTT. It is translated as CASSHSGKGTDTQYF.

This clone came up once. The chain is built from TRBV5-1 and TRBJ2-3, with 8 nucleotides matching TRBD2. The CDR3 consists of 16 residues. J was trimmed by 4 bases and V by 4 bases; bases with no gene match: 11. CDR1 and CDR2 (germline): SGHRS, YFSETQ. The CDR3 loop is CASSPRVSGTADTQYF. Here the CDR3 DNA reads TGCGCCAGCAGCCCCCGGGTTAGCGGGACCGCAGATACGCAGTATTTT.

The chain has TRBV5-1 and TRBJ1-5, with 7 bases identical to TRBD1. Germline V gives CDR1 SGHRS, CDR2 YFSETQ. There are 16 residues in the CDR3. The V and J ends lost 4 bases and 5 bases, in that order; junction bases with no gene match: 12. The CDR3 spells CASSPGTAPEDQPQHF. In DNA form, the CDR3 reads TGCGCCAGCAGCCCCGGGACAGCCCCGGAGGATCAGCCCCAGCATTTT.